The rows below give T cell receptor beta chains drawn from one sample of a study of T cells in Graves' hyperthyroidism and ophthalmopathy. TCRdb re-analysed the multiplex PCR reads in MiXCR, keeping a single row per CDR3 protein. The repertoire includes 560,000 or so distinct CDR3 sequences, around 46% of them detected once, and roughly 8.2% sits in the top ten. The sample taken for sequencing was peripheral blood or thyroid tissue (not recorded which). The receptors originated from a woman aged 18-30 years with Graves' hyperthyroidism. Both conserved end residues are part of each CDR3. Fields, in order: D gene, clone size, J gene, V gene, CDR3 DNA, CDR3 protein. A D gene is named only where the DNA matches it firmly. Size values are once, few and many counts, or a class for expanded clones, and some rows have none.

-,-,TRBJ2-5,TRBV20-1,TGCAGTGCTAGAGGGTTTCGGGGACGGGCAGCAGAGACCCAGTACTTC,CSARGFRGRAAETQYF
-,-,TRBJ1-1,TRBV6-1,TGTGCCAGCACAGGGGAACAGGGCTTCCCTGAAGCTTCCTTT,CASTGEQGFPEASF
-,many,TRBJ1-2,TRBV29-1,TGCAGCGTTGATGGAGTTTATGGCTACACCTTC,CSVDGVYGYTF
-,-,TRBJ1-4,TRBV2,TGTGCCAGCAAGGACGGGGGTGGAGAAAAACTGTTTTTT,CASKDGGGEKLFF
-,-,TRBJ2-7,TRBV20-1,TGCAGTGCCCTCATGACGGGACCGAGGGAGCAGTACTTC,CSALMTGPREQYF
-,-,TRBJ1-1,TRBV2,TGTGCCAGCAGTGAAGATGCGGGTGCGAACACTGAAGCTTTCTTT,CASSEDAGANTEAFF
-,few,TRBJ1-4,TRBV19,TGTGCCAGCTCCAGGGAGGGGCGTGGTGGTGAAAAACTGTTTTTT,CASSREGRGGEKLFF
TRBD1,once,TRBJ1-1,TRBV7-2,TGTGCCAGCAGCCAGGTTACAGGGGATGAGGGCGAAGCTTTCTTT,CASSQVTGDEGEAFF
-,once,TRBJ2-2,TRBV11-2,TGTGTCAGCAGCTCTCAGCCTCGGGAGCTGTTTTTT,CVSSSQPRELFF
-,once,TRBJ2-2,TRBV20-1,TGCAGTGCTAGCCCCCGGAGCGGGGAGCTGTTTTTT,CSASPRSGELFF
-,-,TRBJ2-5,TRBV9,TGTGCCAGCAGCGTAGCCGATGAGTACCAAGAGACCCAGTGCTTC,CASSVADEYQETQCF
TRBD1,few,TRBJ1-1,TRBV7-9,TGTGCCAGCAGCCGATGGTGGGACAGGGTGCACACTGAAGCTTTCTTT,CASSRWWDRVHTEAFF
-,-,TRBJ2-7,TRBV12-3/TRBV12-4,TGTGCCAGCGAACTTCAACCGGCTGGATTGTCGGATTCCGAGCAGTACTTC,CASELQPAGLSDSEQYF
-,many,TRBJ2-7,TRBV10-3,TGTGCCATCAGTGAGTCCGCAGAATCCTACGAGCAGTACTTC,CAISESAESYEQYF
-,-,TRBJ1-2,TRBV9,TGTGCCAGCAGCGCCCGTTACTCCGGGGGCGGCTACACCTTC,CASSARYSGGGYTF
-,few,TRBJ1-2,TRBV5-1,TGCGCCAGCAGCTTGGACGGGACACTCAAACCCTCTAACTATGGCTACACCTTC,CASSLDGTLKPSNYGYTF
TRBD1,few,TRBJ1-5,TRBV19,TGTGCCAGTGTACAGGGGAATCAGCCCCAGCATTTT,CASVQGNQPQHF
TRBD2,few,TRBJ2-5,TRBV7-9,TGTGCCAGCAGCCCCGGACTAGCGGATCCTGGGGAGACCCAGTACTTC,CASSPGLADPGETQYF
-,many,TRBJ1-4,TRBV25-1,TGTGCCAGCAGTGAAGGGGGGAAGGGGATTGAAAAACTGTTTTTT,CASSEGGKGIEKLFF
-,-,TRBJ1-4,TRBV25-1,TGTGCCAGCAGTGACGGGACGAATAATGAAAAACTGTTTTTT,CASSDGTNNEKLFF
TRBD2,-,TRBJ2-5,TRBV29-1,TGCAGCGTTGGACCGGGGGGGGCCAGAGAGACCCAGTACTTC,CSVGPGGARETQYF
-,many,TRBJ1-3,TRBV7-3,TGTGCCAGCAGCTCGTCGGGCTCTGGAAACACCATATATTTT,CASSSSGSGNTIYF
TRBD1,-,TRBJ1-1,TRBV24-1,TGTGCCACCAGTGACCCTGGGACAGGGGCTTTCTTT,CATSDPGTGAFF
-,-,TRBJ2-7,TRBV7-6,TGTGCCAGCAGTTACTCGTCCCTAGCGAACGAGCAGTACTTC,CASSYSSLANEQYF
-,-,TRBJ2-7,TRBV2,TGTGCCAGCGGAGACCGAGGCCCCCTCTACGCTCAGTACTTC,CASGDRGPLYAQYF
TRBD1,many,TRBJ1-4,TRBV10-3,TGTGCCATCGGGGACAGGGGGCTTTTGGTACTGTTTTTT,CAIGDRGLLVLFF
TRBD2,few,TRBJ2-7,TRBV19,TGTGCCAGTAGTCCCTCCGGGAGGCGAGTCCGCTACGAGCAGTACTTC,CASSPSGRRVRYEQYF
-,many,TRBJ2-7,TRBV15,TGTGCCACCAGCACGTCGGGACGCACCTACGAGCAGTACTTC,CATSTSGRTYEQYF
-,many,TRBJ2-5,TRBV7-2,TGTGCCAGCAGCACACGGACCCAGGTGGAAGAGACCCAGTACTTC,CASSTRTQVEETQYF
-,-,TRBJ1-1,TRBV7-9,TGCGCCACCAGCTTCGAGCCCAGGGCTTTCTTT,CATSFEPRAFF
TRBD1,-,TRBJ2-7,TRBV10-3,TGTGCCATCAGTCCCCCAGGGGGCGGTCAGTGGGACGAGCAGTACTTC,CAISPPGGGQWDEQYF
-,-,TRBJ2-7,TRBV20-1,TGCAGTGCTAGAGATCTGACGGGGAAAACCTACGAGCAGTACTTC,CSARDLTGKTYEQYF